A selection of T cell receptor beta chains follows, all from one sample in a study of technical replicates of blood from a handful of donors. Sequencing was performed with immunoSEQ multiplex PCR; in TCRdb, only in-frame clones are kept and a portion is missing. The repertoire consists of about 15,000 clones, with over 80% occurring once and the leading ten covering under 15%. The source material was PBMCs. These receptors originate from a human donor in good health. Each CDR3 is given with its conserved first and last residue. The order of the fields is V gene, D gene, clone size, J gene, CDR3 DNA, CDR3 protein. D genes are given only for firm matches. Not every row has a clone size; where given, it reads once, few, many or a size class.

v_call: TRBV6-4
d_call: TRBD2
clone_size: -
j_call: TRBJ2-3
cdr3_nt: TGTGCCAGCAGTGAAGTTAGCGGGAGCGCAGATACGCAGTATTTT
cdr3_aa: CASSEVSGSADTQYF

v_call: TRBV5-1
d_call: -
clone_size: -
j_call: TRBJ1-2
cdr3_nt: TGCGCCAGCAGCTTGGCCGGGGGGGATTATGGCTACACCTTC
cdr3_aa: CASSLAGGDYGYTF

v_call: TRBV7-9
d_call: -
clone_size: few
j_call: TRBJ1-1
cdr3_nt: TGTGCCAGCAGCTTCGGACTTGGAACTGAAGCTTTCTTT
cdr3_aa: CASSFGLGTEAFF

v_call: TRBV19
d_call: -
clone_size: -
j_call: TRBJ1-4
cdr3_nt: TGTGCCAGTAGAGTCAGGGGTTTTGGCACTAATGAAAAACTGTTTTTT
cdr3_aa: CASRVRGFGTNEKLFF

v_call: TRBV18
d_call: -
clone_size: once
j_call: TRBJ2-2
cdr3_nt: TGTGCCAGCTCACCGGGCACGAACACCGGGGAGCTGTTTTTT
cdr3_aa: CASSPGTNTGELFF

v_call: TRBV6-1
d_call: -
clone_size: -
j_call: TRBJ2-2
cdr3_nt: TGTGCCAGCATAGCGACTGTCGCGAACACCGGGGAGCTGTTTTTT
cdr3_aa: CASIATVANTGELFF

v_call: TRBV2
d_call: TRBD2
clone_size: once
j_call: TRBJ2-1
cdr3_nt: TGTGCCAGCAGTCGACTAGCGAACTCCTACAATGAGCAGTTCTTC
cdr3_aa: CASSRLANSYNEQFF

v_call: TRBV5-1
d_call: -
clone_size: few
j_call: TRBJ1-2
cdr3_nt: TGCGCCAGCCTAATCACCCCGGGACTCGGAGGCGGCTACACCTTC
cdr3_aa: CASLITPGLGGGYTF

v_call: TRBV27
d_call: -
clone_size: few
j_call: TRBJ2-2
cdr3_nt: TGTGCCAGCAGTTTGGAGTTAGTCGCCGGGGAGCTGTTTTTT
cdr3_aa: CASSLELVAGELFF

v_call: TRBV4-1
d_call: TRBD1
clone_size: -
j_call: TRBJ1-2
cdr3_nt: TGCGCCAGCAGCCAGGAAAAGACAGGGTCCCCATATGGCTACACCTTC
cdr3_aa: CASSQEKTGSPYGYTF

v_call: TRBV6-5
d_call: TRBD1
clone_size: -
j_call: TRBJ1-1
cdr3_nt: TGTGCCAGCAGAGGGACAGGTGATGAAGCTTTCTTT
cdr3_aa: CASRGTGDEAFF

v_call: TRBV10-2
d_call: TRBD1
clone_size: few
j_call: TRBJ1-5
cdr3_nt: TGCGCCAGCAGTACCGGGACAGACTATCAGCCCCAGCATTTT
cdr3_aa: CASSTGTDYQPQHF

v_call: TRBV10-3
d_call: TRBD1
clone_size: -
j_call: TRBJ2-5
cdr3_nt: TGTGCCATCAGTGGGGACAGGGGAATTCAAGAGACCCAGTACTTC
cdr3_aa: CAISGDRGIQETQYF

v_call: TRBV6-6
d_call: TRBD1
clone_size: -
j_call: TRBJ2-7
cdr3_nt: TGTGCCAGCAGACGACAGGGCGACGAGCAGTACTTC
cdr3_aa: CASRRQGDEQYF

v_call: TRBV6-5
d_call: TRBD2
clone_size: -
j_call: TRBJ2-7
cdr3_nt: TGTGCCAGCAGTTACCGGGGGGGCGAGCAGTACTTC
cdr3_aa: CASSYRGGEQYF

v_call: TRBV5-1
d_call: TRBD1
clone_size: -
j_call: TRBJ2-7
cdr3_nt: TGCGCCAGCAGCTCTACCGGGACAGGGCTTGACGAGCAGTACTTC
cdr3_aa: CASSSTGTGLDEQYF

v_call: TRBV27
d_call: -
clone_size: -
j_call: TRBJ1-4
cdr3_nt: TGTGCCAGCAGTTTGGTGACGACAGCCCGGAATAATGAAAAACTGTTTTTT
cdr3_aa: CASSLVTTARNNEKLFF

v_call: TRBV6-1
d_call: TRBD1
clone_size: -
j_call: TRBJ1-5
cdr3_nt: TGTGCCAGCACTTCACAGGGGGATCAGCCCCAGCATTTT
cdr3_aa: CASTSQGDQPQHF

v_call: TRBV5-1
d_call: -
clone_size: once
j_call: TRBJ2-5
cdr3_nt: TGCGCCAGCAGCTTGGTTGCAGGGTTGCAGAGGGAGACCCAGTACTTC
cdr3_aa: CASSLVAGLQRETQYF

v_call: TRBV30
d_call: TRBD1
clone_size: -
j_call: TRBJ1-5
cdr3_nt: TGTGCCTGGACCCGGGACAGGGGGAATCAGCCCCAGCATTTT
cdr3_aa: CAWTRDRGNQPQHF

v_call: TRBV27
d_call: TRBD1
clone_size: -
j_call: TRBJ1-1
cdr3_nt: TGTGCCAGCAGTTCCCTTTTGGCAGGGGGATCTCTCACTGAAGCTTTCTTT
cdr3_aa: CASSSLLAGGSLTEAFF

v_call: TRBV19
d_call: TRBD1
clone_size: -
j_call: TRBJ2-2
cdr3_nt: TGTGCCAGTACCGGGACAGGGCGTTATACCGGGGAGCTGTTTTTT
cdr3_aa: CASTGTGRYTGELFF

v_call: TRBV9
d_call: TRBD2
clone_size: -
j_call: TRBJ2-7
cdr3_nt: TGTGCCAGCAGCGTAGCCGGAGCGGGATTTGACGAGCAGTACTTC
cdr3_aa: CASSVAGAGFDEQYF

v_call: TRBV19
d_call: -
clone_size: -
j_call: TRBJ2-2
cdr3_nt: TGTGCCACCTTTGGAGGGGAAACCGGGGAGCTGTTTTTT
cdr3_aa: CATFGGETGELFF

v_call: TRBV27
d_call: -
clone_size: -
j_call: TRBJ1-5
cdr3_nt: TGTGCCAGCAGTTCTCCCCTCGGTCAGCCCCAGCATTTT
cdr3_aa: CASSSPLGQPQHF

v_call: TRBV6-1
d_call: -
clone_size: few
j_call: TRBJ2-1
cdr3_nt: TGTGCCAGTAGGGGATTTCACAATGAGCAGTTCTTC
cdr3_aa: CASRGFHNEQFF